The entry below gives a single T cell receptor beta chain sequence along with its context. The antigen remains unidentified. TCRdb keeps only in-frame clones here, not all; method: immunoSEQ multiplex PCR. The sample has about 94,000 clones, approximately 87% seen once. The sample is drawn from a study of T cell responses to AZD1222 COVID-19 vaccine. Findings and limits, study-wide: The span of vaccine-associated CD4 TCRs extended across spike, with dominance at 160-218 and 743-854. Seropositive status at baseline applied to only a handful of AZD1222 recipients.

Second doses were pooled across both intervals (about 4 or about 12 weeks). Trimming took 3 bases from V and 4 from J; bases not matched to a gene: 12. The CDR3 contains 16 residues. Germline lookup yields CDR1 SGHNT and CDR2 YENEEA. The chain links TRBV11-3 to TRBJ2-7, with 7 bases fitting TRBD2. The source material was peripheral blood, sampled 28 days after the second AZD1222 dose. This clonotype originated in an adult who received the AZD1222 COVID-19 vaccine. For the CDR3, the DNA is TGTGCCAGCAGCTTGGGGCCTTCGCGGGGGAATTACGAGCAGTACTTC. Protein sequence: CASSLGPSRGNYEQYF.